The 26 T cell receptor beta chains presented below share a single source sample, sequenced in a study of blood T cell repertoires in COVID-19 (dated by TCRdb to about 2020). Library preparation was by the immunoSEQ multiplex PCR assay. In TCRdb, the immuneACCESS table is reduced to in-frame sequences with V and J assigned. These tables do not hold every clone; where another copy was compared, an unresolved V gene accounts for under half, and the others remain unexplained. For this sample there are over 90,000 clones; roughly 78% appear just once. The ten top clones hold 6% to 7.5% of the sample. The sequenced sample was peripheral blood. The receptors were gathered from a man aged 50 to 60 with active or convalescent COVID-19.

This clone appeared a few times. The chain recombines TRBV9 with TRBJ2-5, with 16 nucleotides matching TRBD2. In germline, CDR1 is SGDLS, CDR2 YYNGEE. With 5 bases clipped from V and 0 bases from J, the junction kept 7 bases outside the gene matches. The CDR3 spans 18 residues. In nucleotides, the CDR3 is TGTGCCAGCAGTCTCGGGACTAGCGGGGGGGCCTACCAAGAGACCCAGTACTTC. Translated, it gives CASSLGTSGGAYQETQYF.

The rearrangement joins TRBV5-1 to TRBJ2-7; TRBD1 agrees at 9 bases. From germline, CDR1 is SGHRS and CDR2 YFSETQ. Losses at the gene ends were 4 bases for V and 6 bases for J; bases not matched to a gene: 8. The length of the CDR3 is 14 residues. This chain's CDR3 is CASSSPGQGFEQYV. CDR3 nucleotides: TGCGCCAGCAGCAGTCCGGGACAGGGCTTCGAGCAGTACGTC.

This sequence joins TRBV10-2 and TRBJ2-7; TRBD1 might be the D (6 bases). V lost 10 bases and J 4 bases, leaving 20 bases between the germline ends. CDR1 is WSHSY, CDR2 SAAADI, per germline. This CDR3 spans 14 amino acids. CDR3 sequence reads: CATSLTAQGYEQYF. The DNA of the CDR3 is TGCGCCACCTCCTTGACCGCACAGGGATACGAGCAGTACTTC.

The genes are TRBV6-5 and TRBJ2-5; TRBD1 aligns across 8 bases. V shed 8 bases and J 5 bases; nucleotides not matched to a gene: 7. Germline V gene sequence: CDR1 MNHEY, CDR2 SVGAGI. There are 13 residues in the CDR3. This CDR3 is CASASGGLETQYF. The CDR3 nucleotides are TGTGCCAGCGCCTCAGGGGGCCTGGAGACCCAGTACTTC.

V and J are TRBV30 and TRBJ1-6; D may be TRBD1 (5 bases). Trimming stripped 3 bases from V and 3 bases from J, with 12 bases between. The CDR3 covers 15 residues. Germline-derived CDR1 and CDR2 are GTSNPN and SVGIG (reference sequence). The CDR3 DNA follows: TGTGCCTGGAGCGAAGGGGTTCTCTATAATTCACCCCTCCACTTT. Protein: CAWSEGVLYNSPLHF.

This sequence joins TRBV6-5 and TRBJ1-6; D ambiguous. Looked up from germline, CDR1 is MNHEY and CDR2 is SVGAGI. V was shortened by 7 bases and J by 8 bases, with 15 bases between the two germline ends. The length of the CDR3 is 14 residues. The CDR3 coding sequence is TGTGCCAGCACCACGGGGTCCCAGGATTCACCCCTCCACTTT. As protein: CASTTGSQDSPLHF.

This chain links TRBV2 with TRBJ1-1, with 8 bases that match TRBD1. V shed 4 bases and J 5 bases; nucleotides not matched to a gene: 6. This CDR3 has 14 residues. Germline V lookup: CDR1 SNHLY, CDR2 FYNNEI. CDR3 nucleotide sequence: TGTGCCAGCAGTGTCGACAGGGGTGGGACTGAAGCTTTCTTT. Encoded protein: CASSVDRGGTEAFF.

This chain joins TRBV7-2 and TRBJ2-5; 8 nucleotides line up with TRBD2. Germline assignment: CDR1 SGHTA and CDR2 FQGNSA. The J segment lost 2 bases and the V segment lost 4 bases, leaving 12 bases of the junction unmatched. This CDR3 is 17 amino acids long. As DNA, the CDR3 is TGTGCCAGCAGCTCCCCTGTAGCGGGGATGAGTCAAGAGACCCAGTACTTC. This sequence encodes CASSSPVAGMSQETQYF.

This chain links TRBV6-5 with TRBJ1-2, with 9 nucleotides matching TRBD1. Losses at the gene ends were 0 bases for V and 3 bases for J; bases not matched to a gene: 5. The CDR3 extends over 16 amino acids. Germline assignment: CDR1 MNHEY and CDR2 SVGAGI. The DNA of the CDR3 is TGTGCCAGCAGTTACTCCGGGACAGGGAGCGACTATGGCTACACCTTC. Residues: CASSYSGTGSDYGYTF.

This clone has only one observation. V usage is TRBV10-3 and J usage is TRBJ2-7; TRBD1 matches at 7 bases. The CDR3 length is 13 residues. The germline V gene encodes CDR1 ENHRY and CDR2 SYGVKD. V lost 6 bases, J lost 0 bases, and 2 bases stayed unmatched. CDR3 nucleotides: TGTGCCATCAGGGGGACAGACTCCTACGAGCAGTACTTC. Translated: CAIRGTDSYEQYF.

The CDR3 here is CASSLATSYYTDTQYF. In nucleotides, the CDR3 is TGCGCCAGCAGCTTGGCGACAAGCTATTACACAGATACGCAGTATTTT. V is TRBV5-1 and J is TRBJ2-3; D is uncertain. The CDR3 extends over 16 amino acids. Germline loops: CDR1 SGHRS, CDR2 YFSETQ. The V end was cut by 0 bases, the J end by 2 bases, with 13 bases between.

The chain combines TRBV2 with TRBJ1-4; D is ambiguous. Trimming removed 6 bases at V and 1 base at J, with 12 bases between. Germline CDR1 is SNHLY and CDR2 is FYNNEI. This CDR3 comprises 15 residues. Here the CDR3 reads CASRELGQTNEKLFF. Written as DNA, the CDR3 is TGTGCCAGCAGGGAACTAGGTCAAACTAATGAAAAACTGTTTTTT.

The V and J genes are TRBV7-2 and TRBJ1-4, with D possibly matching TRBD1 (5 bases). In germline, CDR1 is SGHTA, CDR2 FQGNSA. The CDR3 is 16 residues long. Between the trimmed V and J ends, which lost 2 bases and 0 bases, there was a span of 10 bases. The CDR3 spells CASSLSGGATNEKLFF. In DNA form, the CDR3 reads TGTGCCAGCAGCTTATCCGGGGGTGCAACTAATGAAAAACTGTTTTTT.

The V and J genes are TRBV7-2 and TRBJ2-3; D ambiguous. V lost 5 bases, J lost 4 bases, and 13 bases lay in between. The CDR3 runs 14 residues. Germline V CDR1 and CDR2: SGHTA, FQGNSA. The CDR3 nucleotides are TGTGCCAGCAGCCCCTCCCTCCAGGCAGATACGCAGTATTTT. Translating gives CASSPSLQADTQYF.

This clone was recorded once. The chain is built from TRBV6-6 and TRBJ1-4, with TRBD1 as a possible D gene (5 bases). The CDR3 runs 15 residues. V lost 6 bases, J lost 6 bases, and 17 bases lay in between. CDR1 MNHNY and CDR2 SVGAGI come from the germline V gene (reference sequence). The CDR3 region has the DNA TGTGCCAGCAGCTTCTTACCCGACAGTCATGAAAAACTGTTTTTT. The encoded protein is CASSFLPDSHEKLFF.

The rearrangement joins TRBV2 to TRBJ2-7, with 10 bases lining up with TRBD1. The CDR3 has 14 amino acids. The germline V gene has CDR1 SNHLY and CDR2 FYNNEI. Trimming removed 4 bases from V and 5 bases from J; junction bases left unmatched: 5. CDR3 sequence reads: CASSGTGGGHEQYV. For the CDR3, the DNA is TGTGCCAGCAGTGGGACAGGGGGAGGCCACGAGCAGTACGTC.

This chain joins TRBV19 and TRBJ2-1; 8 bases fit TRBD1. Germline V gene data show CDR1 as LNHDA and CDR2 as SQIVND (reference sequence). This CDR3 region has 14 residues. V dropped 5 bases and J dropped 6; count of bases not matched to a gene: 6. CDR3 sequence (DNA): TGTGCCAGTAGTCCGACAGGGGCTTCCAATGAGCAGTTCTTC. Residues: CASSPTGASNEQFF. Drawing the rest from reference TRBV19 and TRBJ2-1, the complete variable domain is DGGITQSPKYLFRKEGQNVTLSCEQNLNHDAMYWYRQDPGQGLRLIYYSQIVNDFQKGDIAEGYSVSREKKESFPLTVTSAQKNPTAFYLCASSPTGASNEQFFGPGTRLTVL.

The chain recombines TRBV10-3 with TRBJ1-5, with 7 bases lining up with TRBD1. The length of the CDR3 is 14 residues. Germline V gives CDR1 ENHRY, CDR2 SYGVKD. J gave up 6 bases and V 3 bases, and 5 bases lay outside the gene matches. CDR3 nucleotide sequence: TGTGCCATCAGTGACTCGACAGGGTCTCAGCCCCAGCATTTT. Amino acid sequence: CAISDSTGSQPQHF.

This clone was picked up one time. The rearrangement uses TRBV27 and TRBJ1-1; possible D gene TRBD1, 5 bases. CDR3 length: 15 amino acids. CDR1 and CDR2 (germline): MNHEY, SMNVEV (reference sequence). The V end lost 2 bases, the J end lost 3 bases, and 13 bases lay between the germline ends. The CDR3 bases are TGTGCCAGCAGTTTAGTCGGGGGTGGGGACACTGAAGCTTTCTTT. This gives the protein CASSLVGGGDTEAFF.

The CDR3 DNA reads TGTGCCAGCAGTTCGACACCAACCATGAACACTGAAGCTTTCTTT. Encoded protein: CASSSTPTMNTEAFF. The rearrangement links TRBV28 to TRBJ1-1, with D unresolved. Germline V gene data show CDR1 as MDHEN and CDR2 as SYDVKM. This CDR3 has 15 residues. V was clipped by 4 bases and J by 0 bases, with 12 bases between them.

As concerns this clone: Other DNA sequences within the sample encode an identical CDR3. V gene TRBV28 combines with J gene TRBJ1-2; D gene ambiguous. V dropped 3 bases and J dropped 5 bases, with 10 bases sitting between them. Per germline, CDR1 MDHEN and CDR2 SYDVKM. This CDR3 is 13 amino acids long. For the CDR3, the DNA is TGTGCCAGCAGTTTGGAGGGCGGGTATGGCTACACCTTC. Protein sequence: CASSLEGGYGYTF.

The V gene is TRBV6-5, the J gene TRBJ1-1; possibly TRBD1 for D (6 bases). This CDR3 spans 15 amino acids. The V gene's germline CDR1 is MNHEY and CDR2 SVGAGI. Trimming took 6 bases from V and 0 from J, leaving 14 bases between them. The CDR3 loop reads CASSPRDILNTEAFF. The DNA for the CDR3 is TGTGCCAGCAGCCCCCGGGACATACTGAACACTGAAGCTTTCTTT.

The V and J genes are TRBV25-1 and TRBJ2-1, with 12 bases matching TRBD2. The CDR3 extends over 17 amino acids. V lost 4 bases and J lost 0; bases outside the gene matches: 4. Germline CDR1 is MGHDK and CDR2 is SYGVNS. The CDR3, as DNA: TGTGCCAGCAGTGGACTAGCGGGGGAGAGCTCCTACAATGAGCAGTTCTTC. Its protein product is CASSGLAGESSYNEQFF.

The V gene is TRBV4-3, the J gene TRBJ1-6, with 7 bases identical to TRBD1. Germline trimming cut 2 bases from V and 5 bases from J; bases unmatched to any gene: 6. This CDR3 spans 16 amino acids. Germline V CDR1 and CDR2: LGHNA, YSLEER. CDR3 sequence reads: CASSQLLDRDNSPLHF. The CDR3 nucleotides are TGCGCCAGCAGCCAACTCCTAGACAGGGATAATTCACCCCTCCACTTT.

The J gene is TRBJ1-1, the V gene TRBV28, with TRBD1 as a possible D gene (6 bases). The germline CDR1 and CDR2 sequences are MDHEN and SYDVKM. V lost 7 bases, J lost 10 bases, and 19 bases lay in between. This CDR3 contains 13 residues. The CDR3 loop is CASITRGPGGAFF. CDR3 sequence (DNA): TGTGCCAGCATCACACGGGGGCCGGGGGGAGCTTTCTTT. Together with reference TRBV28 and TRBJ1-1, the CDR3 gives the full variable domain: DVKVTQSSRYLVKRTGEKVFLECVQDMDHENMFWYRQDPGLGLRLIYFSYDVKMKEKGDIPEGYSVSREKKERFSLILESASTNQTSMYLCASITRGPGGAFFGQGTRLTVV.

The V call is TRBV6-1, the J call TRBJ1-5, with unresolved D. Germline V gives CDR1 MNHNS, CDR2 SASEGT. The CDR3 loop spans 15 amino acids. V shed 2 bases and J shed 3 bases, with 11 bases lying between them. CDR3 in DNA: TGTGCCAGCAGTGAATCCGAGGGAAACAATCAGCCCCAGCATTTT. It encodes CASSESEGNNQPQHF.